The 31 T cell receptor beta chains below all came from one sample that was sequenced in a study of technical replicates of blood from a handful of donors. Profiled with immunoSEQ multiplex PCR; TCRdb holds only in-frame clones, not every one. The table lists about 57,000 clones, more than 85% of them singletons, with 5% to 5.5% in the top ten. The sample was PBMCs. These receptors all stem from a human donor in good health. Some clones in this sample may be carry-over from other donors' samples.

The CDR3 DNA follows: TGTGCCACCAGCAGACCCAGTATCGGGACAGGCCCATTGAACACTGAAGCTTTCTTT. Translating gives CATSRPSIGTGPLNTEAFF. The rearrangement uses TRBV15 and TRBJ1-1, with 8 positions matching TRBD1. CDR3 size: 19 residues. The V gene end was trimmed by 2 bases and the J gene end by 0 bases; junction bases not matched to a gene: 14. From germline, CDR1 is LNHNV and CDR2 YYDKDF (reference sequence).

This chain links TRBV7-2 with TRBJ2-1, with 11 bases fitting TRBD2. CDR3 length: 16 residues. V shed 6 bases, J shed 7 bases, and the junction held 11 bases outside the gene matches. Germline CDR1 is SGHTA and CDR2 is FQGNSA. The CDR3 region is CASSSVLAGEGNEQFF. In DNA, the CDR3 is TGTGCCAGCAGTTCCGTACTAGCGGGAGAGGGTAATGAGCAGTTCTTC.

This clone was observed at least ten times. The genes are TRBV7-9 and TRBJ1-6, with 10 nucleotides matching TRBD1. The germline CDR1 and CDR2 sequences are SEHNR and FQNEAQ (reference sequence). This CDR3 contains 17 residues. J lost 2 bases, V lost 5 bases, and 6 bases had no gene match. The CDR3 DNA sequence: TGTGCCAGCAGCGCAGGACAGGGGGACGCCTATAATTCACCCCTCCACTTT. Amino acid sequence: CASSAGQGDAYNSPLHF. Based on the CDR3 plus reference TRBV7-9 and TRBJ1-6, the full variable domain is DTGVSQNPRHKITKRGQNVTFRCDPISEHNRLYWYRQTLGQGPEFLTYFQNEAQLEKSRLLSDRFSAERPKGSFSTLEIQRTEQGDSAMYLCASSAGQGDAYNSPLHFGNGTRLTVT.

The chain carries TRBV5-5 and TRBJ1-5; possible D gene TRBD1, 5 bases. This CDR3 spans 16 amino acids. V was pared by 4 bases and J by 2 bases, with 16 bases between. The germline CDR1 and CDR2 sequences are SGHKS and YYEKEE (reference sequence). In DNA form, the CDR3 reads TGTGCCAGCAGCCCGGGGGAGGAGAGGCGCAATCAGCCCCAGCATTTT. Translating gives CASSPGEERRNQPQHF.

CDR3 nucleotide sequence: TGTGCCAGCAGTTACCTCGGGCAGGGGAACACTGAAGCTTTCTTT. This gives the protein CASSYLGQGNTEAFF. The rearrangement uses TRBV6-5 and TRBJ1-1, with TRBD1 as a possible D gene (5 bases). The CDR3 extends over 15 amino acids. Between the trimmed V and J ends, which lost 2 bases and 1 base, there was a span of 11 bases. The germline V gene has CDR1 MNHEY and CDR2 SVGAGI.

The chain has TRBV27 and TRBJ1-6; weak D call: TRBD1 (5 bases). This CDR3 spans 18 amino acids. Deletions cut 2 bases from V and 6 bases from J, with 20 bases between. Germline V lookup: CDR1 MNHEY, CDR2 SMNVEV (reference sequence). The chain's CDR3 is CASSLGAAGGVSNSPLHF. The CDR3 DNA sequence: TGTGCCAGCAGTTTAGGAGCCGCTGGAGGGGTGAGTAATTCACCCCTCCACTTT.

The V gene is TRBV2, the J gene TRBJ1-2; D unresolved. The length of the CDR3 is 13 residues. Trimming pared 4 bases from V and 6 bases from J, leaving 12 bases between. Looked up from germline, CDR1 is SNHLY and CDR2 is FYNNEI. The CDR3 nucleotides read TGTGCCAGCAGTGTTGGGGATAGCGATGGCTACACCTTC. Protein sequence: CASSVGDSDGYTF.

The V gene is TRBV6-5, the J gene TRBJ1-2; D is undetermined. The V gene lost 4 bases and the J gene lost 7 bases, with 7 bases spanning the gap. This CDR3 comprises 11 residues. CDR1 and CDR2 (germline): MNHEY, SVGAGI. The CDR3 coding sequence is TGTGCCAGCAGTTCGGTTGCTGGCTACACCTTC. Its protein product is CASSSVAGYTF.

The chain has TRBV7-2 and TRBJ1-2; D not resolved. Trimming removed 1 base at V and 8 bases at J, with 11 bases between. Germline assignment: CDR1 SGHTA and CDR2 FQGNSA. The CDR3 consists of 13 residues. DNA of the CDR3: TGTGCCAGCAGCTTAGGAGGGTCCGGCGGCTACACCTTC. This gives the protein CASSLGGSGGYTF.

The V and J genes are TRBV19 and TRBJ1-5; D remains unclear. Trimming cost V 5 bases and J 5 bases, with 13 bases left between them. The CDR3 is 14 residues long. CDR1 is LNHDA, CDR2 SQIVND, per germline (reference sequence). The CDR3 region has the DNA TGTGCCAGTAGTCTAACTATCGGAGATCAGCCCCAGCATTTT. It translates to CASSLTIGDQPQHF.

A single count supports this clone. The V gene is TRBV6-4, the J gene TRBJ1-1, with D hard to call. CDR3 length: 14 residues. V was shortened by 0 bases and J by 2 bases, with 7 bases between the two germline ends. Looked up from germline, CDR1 is MRHNA and CDR2 is SNTAGT. The CDR3 DNA reads TGTGCCAGCAGTGACTCGAGCGACAACACTGAAGCTTTCTTT. This codes for CASSDSSDNTEAFF.

The V gene is TRBV5-4, the J gene TRBJ2-7, with TRBD2 matching 9 bases. The length of the CDR3 is 15 residues. The germline CDR1 and CDR2 sequences are SGHNT and YYREEE (reference sequence). J lost 2 bases, V lost 4 bases, and 7 bases had no gene match. The CDR3 sequence: CASSPQSGGPYEQYF. Written as DNA, the CDR3 is TGTGCCAGCAGCCCCCAAAGCGGGGGGCCCTACGAGCAGTACTTC.

The genes are TRBV11-3 and TRBJ2-7, with D uncertain. V lost 5 bases, J lost 2 bases, and 10 bases lay in between. The CDR3 is 13 residues long. Germline loops: CDR1 SGHNT, CDR2 YENEEA. DNA of the CDR3: TGTGCCAGCAGCCCTAGGAGAACCTACGAGCAGTACTTC. Protein sequence: CASSPRRTYEQYF.

The rearrangement uses TRBV2 and TRBJ2-7, with 7 bases lining up with TRBD1. Trimming took 3 bases from V and 0 from J; bases not matched to a gene: 5. The CDR3 length is 15 residues. Germline CDR1 reads SNHLY; CDR2 reads FYNNEI. CDR3 coding DNA: TGTGCCAGCAGTGAGAGATCAGGGGGCTCCTACGAGCAGTACTTC. As protein: CASSERSGGSYEQYF.

This sequence joins TRBV2 and TRBJ1-2, with 7 bases matching TRBD1. V shed 2 bases, J shed 3 bases, and the junction held 0 bases outside the gene matches. CDR1 is SNHLY, CDR2 FYNNEI, per germline. The CDR3 has 13 residues. The CDR3 spells CASSEQGDYGYTF. CDR3 sequence (DNA): TGTGCCAGCAGTGAACAGGGGGACTATGGCTACACCTTC.

The count of this clone is one. The chain joins TRBV7-9 to TRBJ2-5; 11 bases match TRBD1. The V and J ends lost 3 bases and 5 bases, in that order; junction bases with no gene match: 8. CDR1 is SEHNR and CDR2 is FQNEAQ in the germline V gene (reference sequence). There are 16 residues in the CDR3. The CDR3 reads CASSLEGQGVWETQYF. The CDR3 nucleotides read TGTGCCAGCAGCTTGGAGGGACAGGGGGTTTGGGAGACCCAGTACTTC.

The chain carries TRBV6-5 and TRBJ2-7; 8 bases fit TRBD1. From germline, CDR1 is MNHEY and CDR2 SVGAGI. V trimming: 4 bases; J trimming: 7 bases; junction bases outside the gene matches: 12. The CDR3 consists of 15 residues. This CDR3 is CASSSRQGPAEEQYF. DNA for the CDR3: TGTGCCAGCAGTTCCCGACAGGGGCCGGCGGAGGAGCAGTACTTC.

This clone was seen just once. This rearrangement joins TRBV7-2 to TRBJ2-1, with 8 positions matching TRBD2. The CDR3 length is 16 residues. V lost 7 bases to trimming and J lost 10 bases; unmatched junction nucleotides: 18. Germline loops: CDR1 SGHTA, CDR2 FQGNSA. For the CDR3, the DNA is TGTGCCAGCACTAACGGGGGGGCAAGGGCCCTTGGGGAGCAGTTCTTC. This translates into CASTNGGARALGEQFF.

The genes are TRBV15 and TRBJ2-4, with a tentative D call TRBD1 (5 bases). Germline V CDR1 and CDR2: LNHNV, YYDKDF (reference sequence). The CDR3 totals 17 residues. Deletions cut 3 bases from V and 2 bases from J, with 17 bases between. For the CDR3, the DNA is TGTGCCACCAGCAGGATGCAGGGTGGTCGAACCAAAAACATTCAGTACTTC. This encodes CATSRMQGGRTKNIQYF. Looking up the rest from reference TRBV15 and TRBJ2-4 gives the full variable domain: DAMVIQNPRYQVTQFGKPVTLSCSQTLNHNVMYWYQQKSSQAPKLLFHYYDKDFNNEADTPDNFQSRRPNTSFCFLDIRSPGLGDTAMYLCATSRMQGGRTKNIQYFGAGTRLSVL.

This chain links TRBV29-1 with TRBJ2-7; 7 nucleotides agree with TRBD1. V dropped 3 bases and J dropped 8; count of bases not matched to a gene: 7. The CDR3 contains 12 residues. Germline V gene sequence: CDR1 SQVTM, CDR2 ANQGSEA. The CDR3 DNA reads TGCAGCGTTGAGCCGAGACAGGGACAGCAGTACTTC. Amino acids: CSVEPRQGQQYF.

V gene TRBV7-2 combines with J gene TRBJ1-2; 7 bases align to TRBD1. V was pared by 5 bases and J by 0 bases, with 3 bases of the junction left unmatched. CDR1 is SGHTA, CDR2 FQGNSA, per germline. The CDR3 extends over 14 amino acids. The CDR3 reads CASSPGTANYGYTF. The CDR3 bases are TGTGCCAGCAGCCCCGGGACAGCTAACTATGGCTACACCTTC.

This clone was observed once. The CDR3 is CASSRTGREAFF. The CDR3 DNA is TGTGCCAGCAGCCGGACAGGGAGAGAAGCTTTCTTT. The V gene is TRBV7-2, the J gene TRBJ1-1, with TRBD1 matching 8 bases. The CDR3 contains 12 residues. J gave up 8 bases and V 5 bases, and 4 bases lay outside the gene matches. Germline CDR1 is SGHTA and CDR2 is FQGNSA.

The gene calls are TRBV6-6 and TRBJ2-1, with D unclear. This CDR3 has 13 residues. Germline V gene data show CDR1 as MNHNY and CDR2 as SVGAGI (reference sequence). V shed 0 bases and J shed 4 bases, with 4 bases lying between them. The CDR3 coding sequence is TGTGCCAGCAGTTACTCCAGGTACAATGAGCAGTTCTTC. Protein: CASSYSRYNEQFF.

V is TRBV6-1 and J is TRBJ1-1, with D unclear. CDR1 is MNHNS and CDR2 is SASEGT in the germline V gene. The CDR3 is made up of 14 amino acids. V was cut by 8 bases and J by 0 bases, with 13 bases left in between. CDR3 protein: CASQSGLMNTEAFF. In DNA, the CDR3 is TGTGCCAGCCAAAGCGGGCTAATGAACACTGAAGCTTTCTTT.

In the case of this clone: Since no conserved phenylalanine or tryptophan closes the CDR3, a read error is the likely cause. The DNA is omitted, as the CDR3 cannot be located on it reliably, and the CDR3 follows TCRdb's listing. The rearrangement links TRBV3-1 (or the pseudogene TRBV3-2) to TRBJ2-7; the table calls TRBD2, which could not be checked here. The V gene's germline CDR1 is LGHDT and CDR2 YNNKEL (reference sequence). The CDR3 totals 9 residues, both ends included. CDR3 sequence reads: CASSPKKSS.

V and J are TRBV7-9 and TRBJ2-7; 7 bases fit TRBD2. The CDR3 loop spans 14 amino acids. Germline V gene sequence: CDR1 SEHNR, CDR2 FQNEAQ (reference sequence). V dropped 6 bases and J dropped 3; count of bases not matched to a gene: 8. CDR3 bases: TGTGCCAGCAGTGCGGGCGGGAGCGTCTACGAGCAGTACTTC. As protein: CASSAGGSVYEQYF.

The chain uses TRBV7-9 and TRBJ2-3; no reliable D call. V lost 0 bases to trimming and J lost 0 bases, with 4 bases between them. The germline V gene has CDR1 SEHNR and CDR2 FQNEAQ (reference sequence). The length of the CDR3 is 14 residues. The CDR3 loop reads CASSLAQSTDTQYF. In DNA form, the CDR3 reads TGTGCCAGCAGCTTAGCTCAGAGCACAGATACGCAGTATTTT.

V is TRBV5-4 and J is TRBJ1-1, with a weak D call TRBD1 (6 bases). V was clipped by 7 bases and J by 1 base, with 14 bases between them. Germline loops: CDR1 SGHNT, CDR2 YYREEE (reference sequence). The CDR3 runs to 14 residues. This chain's CDR3 is CASRHQQGNTEAFF. The CDR3 DNA follows: TGTGCCAGCCGACATCAACAGGGGAACACTGAAGCTTTCTTT.

The chain uses TRBV18 and TRBJ1-4; weak D call: TRBD1 (6 bases). This CDR3 is 20 amino acids long. Between the trimmed V and J ends, which lost 3 bases and 0 bases, there was a span of 23 bases. Germline CDR1 is KGHSH and CDR2 is LQKENI. In DNA, the CDR3 is TGTGCCAGCTCACCGGGGGCCAGGCCAGGGATGTATGCAACTAATGAAAAACTGTTTTTT. Its translation is CASSPGARPGMYATNEKLFF. Complete variable domain (other parts from reference TRBV18 and TRBJ1-4): NAGVMQNPRHLVRRRGQEARLRCSPMKGHSHVYWYRQLPEEGLKFMVYLQKENIIDESGMPKERFSAEFPKEGPSILRIQQVVRGDSAAYFCASSPGARPGMYATNEKLFFGSGTQLSVL.

This clone appeared a single time. The chain uses TRBV27 and TRBJ2-3, with D perhaps matching TRBD1 (6 bases). The CDR3 has 17 residues. Germline V CDR1 and CDR2: MNHEY, SMNVEV (reference sequence). Trimming removed 5 bases at V and 2 bases at J, with 20 bases between. The CDR3 sequence: CASSPFRQDFFTDTQYF. For the CDR3, the DNA is TGTGCCAGCAGTCCGTTTAGACAGGATTTTTTCACAGATACGCAGTATTTT.

J is TRBJ2-3 and V is TRBV6-5; D remains unclear. The CDR3 totals 15 residues. V lost 0 bases, J lost 2 bases, and 9 bases lay in between. CDR1 is MNHEY and CDR2 is SVGAGI in the germline V gene. CDR3 protein: CASSYSSPDTDTQYF. Written as DNA, the CDR3 is TGTGCCAGCAGTTACTCGAGTCCTGACACAGATACGCAGTATTTT.